A single T cell receptor beta chain is shown here with its context. Its antigen target is currently unknown. Per-nucleotide qualities are absent, and no much larger clonotype sits a single base away. CDR1 and CDR2 (KGHSH, LQKENI) derive from the germline V gene. V and J are truncated by 6 bases and 8 bases respectively, leaving an intervening sequence of 10 bases. The CDR3 runs 11 amino acids, cysteine and phenylalanine included. Only the CDR3 part of the read is kept: 33 bases, read in frame from the first base. Collaborating institutions collected whole blood in K2EDTA tubes following their own protocols. For TCRbeta analysis, collaborator samples were shipped as frozen whole blood, as isolated PBMCs, or as DNA extracted from either sample type. The data derive from a study of blood T cell repertoires in COVID-19 (dated by TCRdb to 2018 to 2021). A note on the overall study: Samples from collaborators originated in the United States, Italy and Spain and spanned both the acute and convalescent phases of COVID-19. The sample metadata nearly always contained a de-identified subject ID, COVID-19 status, age in years and sex. The material from the prospective study consisted of cDNA or gDNA derived from T cells, B-cell-depleted T cells, or PBMCs. Samples came from the ongoing ImmuneRACE study (first 160 participants) plus 1,254 subjects from 6 global collaborators. The dataset comprised deeply sampled blood TCRbeta repertoires from subjects exposed to, actively infected with, or recovered from COVID-19. Where available, HLA class I and class II types were obtained from metadata supplied by the sample provider rather than from assay-based typing. The repertoires were released in a freely available public database meant as a resource for research on the immune response to SARS-CoV-2. Summary of the overall study and its limitations: The amount of clinical and demographic metadata varied by source and participant and was provided uncurated.

TCRbeta CDR3 regions were amplified from genomic DNA by means of the immunoSEQ Assay, a bias-controlled multiplex PCR. Regarding the original processing steps: The number of nucleated cells in each sample was estimated by amplification of reference gene primers within the assay. To quantify the absolute abundance of each unique TCRbeta CDR3 rearrangement, sequence reads were collapsed and filtered. Productive Simpson clonality was computed per sample as the square root of Simpson's diversity index over productive rearrangements. TCRdb carries this immuneACCESS record with in-frame sequences only. Its versions omit some clonotypes, under half of them owing to an unresolved V gene in the studies checked, with the rest unexplained. The DNA gave D and trimming, while V, J and clone size come from that table. Across this sample there are some 64,000 clones, with approximately 75% seen only once. Together, the top ten hold roughly 6.5% of the sample.

The material sequenced was peripheral blood. The TCR was taken from a woman aged 60-75 years with acute or convalescent COVID-19. Recombination joined TRBV18 with TRBJ1-2; TRBD1 is a possible D gene, resting on 5 matching bases. Read as DNA, the sequence is TGTGCCAGCTCTGGGGCTCGCGGCTACACCTTC. Its translation is CASSGARGYTF.